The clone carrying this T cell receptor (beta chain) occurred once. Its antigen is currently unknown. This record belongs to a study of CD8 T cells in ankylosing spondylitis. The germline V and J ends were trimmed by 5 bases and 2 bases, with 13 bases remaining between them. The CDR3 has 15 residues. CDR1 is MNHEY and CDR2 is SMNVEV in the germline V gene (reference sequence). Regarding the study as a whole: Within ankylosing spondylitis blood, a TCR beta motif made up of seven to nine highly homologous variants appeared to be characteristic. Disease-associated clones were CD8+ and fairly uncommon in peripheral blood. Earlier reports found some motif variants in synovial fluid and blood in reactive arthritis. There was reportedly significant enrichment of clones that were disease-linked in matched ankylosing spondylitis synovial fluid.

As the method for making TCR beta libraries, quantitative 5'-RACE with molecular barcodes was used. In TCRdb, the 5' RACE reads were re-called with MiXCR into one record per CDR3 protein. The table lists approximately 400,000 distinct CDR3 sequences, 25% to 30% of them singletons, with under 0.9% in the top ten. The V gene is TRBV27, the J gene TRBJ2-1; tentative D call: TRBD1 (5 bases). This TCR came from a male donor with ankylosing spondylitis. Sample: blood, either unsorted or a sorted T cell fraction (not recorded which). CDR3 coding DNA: TGTGCCAGCAGTCCATCAGGGCCCACCTACAATGAGCAGTTCTTC. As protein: CASSPSGPTYNEQFF.